This entry lists 26 T cell receptor beta chains sequenced from one sample in a study of shared clonotypes between healthy human individuals. Profiled with immunoSEQ multiplex PCR; TCRdb holds only in-frame clones, not every one. Of about 1.1 million clones listed, 60% to 85% are singletons. The sequenced sample was memory CD4+ T cells from PBMCs. Subset: CD45RA-negative fraction. These receptor sequences come from a man between 18 and 35 years old in good health. Some clones in this sample may be carry-over from other donors' samples.

The chain recombines TRBV18 with TRBJ1-4; TRBD1 agrees at 8 bases. Unmatched junction bases numbered 16, after V lost 3 bases and J lost 7 bases. Germline CDR1 and CDR2: KGHSH and LQKENI. This CDR3 spans 18 amino acids. Here the CDR3 reads CASSPPGQAPLSREKLFF. CDR3 coding DNA: TGTGCCAGCTCACCCCCGGGACAGGCACCCTTGTCTCGTGAAAAACTGTTTTTT.

CDR3 sequence (DNA): TGTGCCAGCAGTTCCCTCTACCCCAGACAAACCAACATTCAGTACTTC. This sequence encodes CASSSLYPRQTNIQYF. V gene TRBV27 combines with J gene TRBJ2-4; D remains unclear. The CDR3 contains 16 residues. The V and J ends lost 4 bases and 7 bases respectively, with 20 bases between them. Germline V gene data show CDR1 as MNHEY and CDR2 as SMNVEV (reference sequence).

V usage is TRBV27 and J usage is TRBJ2-7, with D possibly being TRBD1 or TRBD2 (6 bases each). The CDR3 runs to 14 residues. Germline V gene data show CDR1 as MNHEY and CDR2 as SMNVEV (reference sequence). Trimming took 2 bases from V and 6 from J, leaving 14 bases between them. CDR3 nucleotides: TGTGCCAGCAGTTTAGAGGGGGGTCCGAGCGAGCAGTACTTC. Amino acid sequence: CASSLEGGPSEQYF.

A few counts support this clone. This chain uses TRBV7-2 with TRBJ2-3, with 11 bases that match TRBD1. Germline V lookup: CDR1 SGHTA, CDR2 FQGNSA. Trimming took 4 bases from V and 0 from J; bases not matched to a gene: 0. The CDR3 is 15 amino acids. The CDR3 region has the DNA TGTGCCAGCAGCTGGGACAGGGGGAGCACAGATACGCAGTATTTT. It is translated as CASSWDRGSTDTQYF.

The V gene is TRBV6-1, the J gene TRBJ2-3, with TRBD2 identical over 14 bases. The germline CDR1 and CDR2 sequences are MNHNS and SASEGT. V lost 4 bases and J lost 1; bases outside the gene matches: 4. This CDR3 region has 17 residues. CDR3 coding DNA: TGTGCCAGCAGTGGTCCGGGACTAGCGGGAGGCACAGATACGCAGTATTTT. Translation: CASSGPGLAGGTDTQYF.

This clone was detected only once. V usage is TRBV5-1 and J usage is TRBJ1-2; D uncertain. V lost 4 bases to trimming and J lost 5 bases, with 12 bases between them. This CDR3 has 13 residues. Germline V gene lookup returns CDR1 SGHRS and CDR2 YFSETQ. CDR3 sequence reads: CASSPDGLYGYTF. The DNA for the CDR3 is TGCGCCAGCAGCCCGGACGGACTTTATGGCTACACCTTC.

The chain carries TRBV7-2 and TRBJ1-5; 9 positions match TRBD1. V lost 5 bases, J lost 6 bases, and 5 bases stayed unmatched. There are 14 residues in the CDR3. The germline V gene encodes CDR1 SGHTA and CDR2 FQGNSA. Here the CDR3 DNA reads TGTGCCAGCAGCCGCACAGGGGGCTTTCAGCCCCAGCATTTT. Translated, it gives CASSRTGGFQPQHF. Variable domain in full (rest from reference TRBV7-2 and TRBJ1-5): GAGVSQSPSNKVTEKGKDVELRCDPISGHTALYWYRQSLGQGLEFLIYFQGNSAPDKSGLPSDRFSAERTGGSVSTLTIQRTQQEDSAVYLCASSRTGGFQPQHFGDGTRLSIL.

The genes are TRBV7-8 and TRBJ2-1, with a tentative D call TRBD1 (6 bases). The CDR3 spans 16 residues. Trimming stripped 2 bases from V and 2 bases from J, with 13 bases between. From germline, CDR1 is SGHVS and CDR2 FQNEAQ. CDR3 sequence reads: CASSLKGHLPYNEQFF. The CDR3 DNA is TGTGCCAGCAGCTTAAAGGGACACCTCCCCTACAATGAGCAGTTCTTC.

The chain joins TRBV6-1 to TRBJ2-1; TRBD2 matches 7 bases. V shed 4 bases, J shed 11 bases, and the junction held 11 bases outside the gene matches. CDR1 MNHNS and CDR2 SASEGT come from the germline V gene. The CDR3 loop spans 14 amino acids. CDR3 nucleotides: TGTGCCAGCAGTGCCTACCTAGCGGACCTCCAGCAGTTCTTC. It codes for CASSAYLADLQQFF.

The rearrangement uses TRBV2 and TRBJ2-7, with D perhaps TRBD2 (6 bases). V gave up 4 bases and J gave up 2 bases, with 12 bases separating them. CDR1 and CDR2 from the germline V gene are SNHLY and FYNNEI. The CDR3 loop spans 14 amino acids. CDR3 region: CASSVEGGAYEQYF. In DNA, the CDR3 is TGTGCCAGCAGTGTTGAGGGAGGAGCCTACGAGCAGTACTTC.

The chain couples TRBV7-8 to TRBJ1-1, with D unclear. The V gene's germline CDR1 is SGHVS and CDR2 FQNEAQ. V shed 5 bases and J shed 8 bases, with 15 bases lying between them. CDR3 length equals 13 residues. In DNA, the CDR3 is TGTGCCAGCAGCCCTCAAGGAAGTAGGGAAGCTTTCTTT. Translation gives CASSPQGSREAFF.

This rearrangement joins TRBV5-4 to TRBJ1-3, with TRBD1 matching 7 bases. The CDR3 is 13 residues long. Germline V lookup: CDR1 SGHNT, CDR2 YYREEE (reference sequence). V lost 4 bases to trimming and J lost 8 bases; unmatched junction nucleotides: 6. DNA for the CDR3: TGTGCCAGCAGCGCGACAGGGCGGGACACCATATATTTT. Translated: CASSATGRDTIYF.

The chain combines TRBV7-3 with TRBJ2-7, with D possibly matching TRBD1 (6 bases). Germline V gene data show CDR1 as SGHTA and CDR2 as FQGTGA. V lost 4 bases to trimming and J lost 4 bases, with 11 bases between them. The CDR3 runs 13 residues. The CDR3 loop reads CASSYDRRYEQYF. Here the CDR3 DNA reads TGTGCCAGCAGCTATGACAGGAGGTACGAGCAGTACTTC.

This clone was seen a few times. The gene calls are TRBV4-2 and TRBJ2-5; tentatively, D is TRBD2 (5 bases). The germline CDR1 and CDR2 sequences are LGHNA and YNFKEQ. This CDR3 is built from 18 residues. The V end lost 1 base, the J end lost 5 bases, and 23 bases lay between the germline ends. The CDR3 nucleotides are TGTGCCAGCAGCCAAGGGAGTTTGGCGGCTTCCCGCGGGGAGACCCAGTACTTC. Translation gives CASSQGSLAASRGETQYF.

This clone was picked up many times. The chain combines TRBV7-8 with TRBJ1-2, with TRBD1 as a possible D gene (6 bases). Per germline, CDR1 SGHVS and CDR2 FQNEAQ. V was cut by 0 bases and J by 5 bases, with 16 bases left in between. This CDR3 has 16 residues. This chain's CDR3 is CASSLAGSRGWYGYTF. CDR3 in DNA: TGTGCCAGCAGCTTAGCGGGGAGCAGGGGATGGTATGGCTACACCTTC.

The chain uses TRBV2 and TRBJ2-7; perhaps TRBD1 as D (6 bases). The CDR3 sequence is 15 residues long. CDR1 and CDR2 (germline): SNHLY, FYNNEI. The V end lost 5 bases, the J end lost 3 bases, and 17 bases lay between the germline ends. The CDR3 DNA reads as TGTGCCAGCAGTCCCTTTCCGAGGGGGTTCTACGAGCAGTACTTC. Its protein is CASSPFPRGFYEQYF.

The J gene is TRBJ2-3, the V gene TRBV5-1, with a weak D call TRBD2 (6 bases). With 0 bases removed from V and 3 bases from J, the gap between germline ends came to 11 bases. The CDR3 has 15 amino acids. Germline V gives CDR1 SGHRS, CDR2 YFSETQ. CDR3 in DNA: TGCGCCAGCAGCTTGGTCGGGAGCGAGACAGATACGCAGTATTTT. Its translation: CASSLVGSETDTQYF.

V and J are TRBV5-1 and TRBJ2-1, with a possible D match to TRBD2 (5 bases). This CDR3 has 16 amino acids. CDR1 SGHRS and CDR2 YFSETQ come from the germline V gene. V was trimmed by 0 bases and J by 3 bases, leaving 13 bases between them. The DNA for the CDR3 is TGCGCCAGCAGCTTGGCCGGCCAGCGGAACTACAATGAGCAGTTCTTC. Translation gives CASSLAGQRNYNEQFF.

The V gene is TRBV18, the J gene TRBJ2-1, with no clear D. Trimming pared 3 bases from V and 7 bases from J, leaving 4 bases between. Germline V gene lookup returns CDR1 KGHSH and CDR2 LQKENI. This CDR3 has 11 residues. The CDR3 here is CASSPANEQFF. DNA for the CDR3: TGTGCCAGCTCACCGGCGAATGAGCAGTTCTTC. Looking up the rest from reference TRBV18 and TRBJ2-1 gives the full variable domain: NAGVMQNPRHLVRRRGQEARLRCSPMKGHSHVYWYRQLPEEGLKFMVYLQKENIIDESGMPKERFSAEFPKEGPSILRIQQVVRGDSAAYFCASSPANEQFFGPGTRLTVL.

The chain couples TRBV9 to TRBJ2-5; 9 positions match TRBD2. The CDR3 totals 18 residues. The V and J ends lost 4 bases and 4 bases, in that order; junction bases with no gene match: 17. Germline V gene sequence: CDR1 SGDLS, CDR2 YYNGEE. In nucleotides, the CDR3 is TGTGCCAGCAGCCCAGGGACTAGCACCACTAACAGGGGAGAGACCCAGTACTTC. This translates into CASSPGTSTTNRGETQYF.

This chain uses TRBV27 with TRBJ2-1, with D possibly matching TRBD2 (5 bases). The ends were cut back, 3 bases at V and 7 bases at J, with 7 bases in the middle. The V gene's germline CDR1 is MNHEY and CDR2 SMNVEV (reference sequence). This CDR3 has 12 amino acids. CDR3 in amino acids: CASSFGGNEQFF. DNA of the CDR3: TGTGCCAGCAGTTTCGGAGGAAATGAGCAGTTCTTC.

The chain combines TRBV4-3 with TRBJ2-7; 8 bases fit TRBD2. V lost 1 base and J lost 7; bases outside the gene matches: 9. From germline, CDR1 is LGHNA and CDR2 YSLEER. The length of the CDR3 is 15 residues. The CDR3 sequence: CASSQASAGEGEQYF. In nucleotides, the CDR3 is TGCGCCAGCAGCCAAGCTTCAGCGGGAGAGGGAGAGCAGTACTTC.

The J gene is TRBJ2-7, the V gene TRBV7-8, with TRBD2 identical over 9 bases. Germline CDR1 and CDR2: SGHVS and FQNEAQ. CDR3 size: 17 residues. V trimming: 6 bases; J trimming: 5 bases; junction bases outside the gene matches: 17. For the CDR3, the DNA is TGTGCCAGCAGTCGCCGCCAGGCTAGCGGGAATCCCCACGAGCAGTACTTC. This codes for CASSRRQASGNPHEQYF.

The chain uses TRBV4-1 and TRBJ1-2, with D tentatively TRBD1 (6 bases). With 2 bases removed from V and 2 bases from J, the gap between germline ends came to 18 bases. Per the germline V gene, CDR1 is MGHRA and CDR2 is YSYEKL. The CDR3 runs 17 residues. This chain's CDR3 is CASSQTTGPVSNYGYTF. The CDR3 coding sequence is TGCGCCAGCAGCCAAACCACAGGGCCGGTATCCAACTATGGCTACACCTTC.

J is TRBJ2-5 and V is TRBV25-1; 9 nucleotides align to TRBD1. The germline V gene encodes CDR1 MGHDK and CDR2 SYGVNS. V was clipped by 5 bases and J by 2 bases; unmatched bases: 9. This CDR3 spans 16 amino acids. CDR3 bases: TGTGCCAGCAGTTACTCGGACAGGGGTGAACAAGAGACCCAGTACTTC. It encodes CASSYSDRGEQETQYF.

The J gene is TRBJ2-6, the V gene TRBV30; TRBD1 matches 9 bases. The CDR3 length is 16 residues. In germline, CDR1 is GTSNPN, CDR2 SVGIG (reference sequence). The CDR3 coding sequence is TGTGCGTATACAGGGGGCGCGGGGACTGGGGCCAACGTCCTGACTTTC. The encoded protein is CAYTGGAGTGANVLTF.